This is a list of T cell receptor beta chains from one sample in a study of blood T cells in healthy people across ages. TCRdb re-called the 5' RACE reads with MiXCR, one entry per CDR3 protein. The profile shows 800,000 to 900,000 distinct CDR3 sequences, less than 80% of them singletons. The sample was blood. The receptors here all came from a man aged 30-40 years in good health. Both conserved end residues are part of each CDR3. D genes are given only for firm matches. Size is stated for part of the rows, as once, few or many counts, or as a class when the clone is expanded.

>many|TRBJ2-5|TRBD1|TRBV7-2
TGTGCCAGCAGCCGACAGGGGGCCCGGGGAGGGACCCAGTACTTC
CASSRQGARGGTQYF
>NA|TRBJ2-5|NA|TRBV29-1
TGCAGCGTGGTAGGGATGGAGACCCAGTACTTC
CSVVGMETQYF
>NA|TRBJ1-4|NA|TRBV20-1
TGCAGTGCTAGCCCTGGGGAAGGACTGTTTTTT
CSASPGEGLFF
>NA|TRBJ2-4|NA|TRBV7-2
TGTGCCAGCAGCGCTAGGGGGGCCGCCAAAAACATTCAGTACTTC
CASSARGAAKNIQYF
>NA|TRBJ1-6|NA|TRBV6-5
TGTGCCAGCACGGATGGGCGCGGATCACCCCTCCACTTT
CASTDGRGSPLHF
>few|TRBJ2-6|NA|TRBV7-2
TGTGCCAGCAGCTTTCAGGGTGGCTCTGGGGCCAACGTCCTGACTTTC
CASSFQGGSGANVLTF
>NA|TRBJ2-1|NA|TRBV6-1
TGTGCCAGCAGTGAATACGGAGCGGCCCTATTGTTGGAGCAGTTCTTC
CASSEYGAALLLEQFF
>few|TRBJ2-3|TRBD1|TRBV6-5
TGTGCCAGCAGTACCCGGACAGGGGCAGATACGCAGTATTTT
CASSTRTGADTQYF
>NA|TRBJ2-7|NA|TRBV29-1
TGCAGCGTGGGGTCTCAAGGCTACGAGCAGTACTTC
CSVGSQGYEQYF
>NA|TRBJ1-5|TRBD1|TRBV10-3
TGTGCCATAGCACCGGGACAGGGCAATCAGCCCCAGCATTTT
CAIAPGQGNQPQHF
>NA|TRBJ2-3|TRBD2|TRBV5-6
TGTGCCAGCAGCTGGACTAGCGGGGGCTACCACACAGATACGCAGTATTTT
CASSWTSGGYHTDTQYF
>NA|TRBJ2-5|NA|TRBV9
TGTGCCAGCAGCGAGGGGGGACGCGCAGAGACCCAGTACTTC
CASSEGGRAETQYF
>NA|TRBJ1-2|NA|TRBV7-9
TGTGCCAGCAGCTTAGACTGGGGAGAAGGCTACACCTTC
CASSLDWGEGYTF
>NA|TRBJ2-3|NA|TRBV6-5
TGTGCCAGCAGTTACTTTCTTCCTACAACTAGCACAGATACGCAGTATTTT
CASSYFLPTTSTDTQYF
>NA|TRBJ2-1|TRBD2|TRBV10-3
TGTGCCATCAGTGAACGACTAGCGGGGATAGGAGACTCCTACAATGAGCAGTTCTTC
CAISERLAGIGDSYNEQFF
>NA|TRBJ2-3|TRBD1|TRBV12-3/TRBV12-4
TGTGCCAGCGGGGGACAGGGGCGATCCCCTAGCACAGATACGCAGTATTTT
CASGGQGRSPSTDTQYF
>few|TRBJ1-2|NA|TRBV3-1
TGTGCCAGCAGCCTTGGGACTCTGGCCGGAGGCTACACCTTC
CASSLGTLAGGYTF
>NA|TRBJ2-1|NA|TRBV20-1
TGCAGTGCTAGAGCTTCCACAGGGCAGGCGGAGCAGTTCTTC
CSARASTGQAEQFF
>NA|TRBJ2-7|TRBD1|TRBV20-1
TGCAGTGCTCAGAAGACAGGGCGTTACGAGCAGTACTTC
CSAQKTGRYEQYF
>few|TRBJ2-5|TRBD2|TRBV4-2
TGTGCCAGCAGCCAAAAAGCGGGGGAGAAGGGAGAGACCCAGTACTTC
CASSQKAGEKGETQYF